The T cell receptor (beta chain) under discussion was sequenced for a study of patients and donors after allogeneic stem cell transplantation. TCRdb used MiXCR to reprocess the RT-PCR reads, holding one entry per CDR3 protein. The repertoire includes 800,000 to 1,000,000 distinct CDR3 sequences, approximately 19% of them detected once, and 5% to 6.5% sits in the top ten. Germline values: CDR1 KGHSH, CDR2 LQKENI. V shed 1 base and J shed 0 bases, with 16 bases lying between them. There are 17 residues in the CDR3. The sequencing sample was made of blood, either unsorted or a sorted T cell fraction (not recorded which). The source is a human donor who was either an allogeneic HSCT recipient or a stem cell or donor lymphocyte infusion donor (not recorded which). It is not recorded whose cells these are; they may come from a transplant donor. The chain combines TRBV18 with TRBJ2-7; D remains ambiguous. In DNA, the CDR3 is TGTGCCAGCTCACCACTCTGGGCTCTTACTATCTCCTACGAGCAGTACTTC. Translating gives CASSPLWALTISYEQYF.